These 17 T cell receptor beta chains originate from one sample sequenced in a study of blood T cells in healthy people across ages. The second PCR ran roughly 7 to 11 cycles with a sample-barcoded 5' primer and J-beta primers. TCRdb re-analysed the 5' RACE reads in MiXCR, keeping a single row per CDR3 protein. The sample includes roughly 1,500,000 distinct CDR3 sequences, roughly 32% of them seen just once. Sequencing was performed on blood. Receptors originate from a woman in her twenties or thirties in good health.

Details on this clonotype: Sequence at one end of the junction differs from germline and may be a read error. This chain joins TRBV6-5 and TRBJ2-7, with 8 bases aligning to TRBD1. The better agreement between TRBJ2-5 and the DNA end casts doubt on the J call. From germline, CDR1 is MNHEY and CDR2 SVGAGI. The CDR3 is made up of 16 amino acids. The CDR3 DNA is TGTGCCAGCAGATACTCTCCGGACAGGGATGGTGAGACCCAGTACTTC. Protein sequence: CASRYSPDRDGETQYF.

V gene TRBV3-1 combines with J gene TRBJ2-7; the D gene is possibly TRBD2 (6 bases). The CDR3 consists of 16 residues. The germline V and J ends were trimmed by 4 bases and 3 bases, with 19 bases remaining between them. Looked up from germline, CDR1 is LGHDT and CDR2 is YNNKEL (reference sequence). In DNA, the CDR3 is TGTGCCAGCAGCCGAGGAGGTAGGGGAGGTGACTACGAGCAGTACTTC. Its protein product is CASSRGGRGGDYEQYF.

The sample holds a few counts of this clonotype. The rearrangement links TRBV2 to TRBJ1-1, with D unclear. The CDR3 is 14 residues long. CDR1 and CDR2 from the germline V gene are SNHLY and FYNNEI. Trimming cost V 5 bases and J 6 bases, with 16 bases left between them. DNA of the CDR3: TGTGCCAGCAGTACAATAGAAGGAGTCGCTGAAGCTTTCTTT. Translated: CASSTIEGVAEAFF.

This clonotype was found many times. The chain employs TRBV29-1 and TRBJ2-7; D might be TRBD1 or TRBD2, each matching 5 bases. CDR3 length equals 13 residues. Germline CDR1 and CDR2: SQVTM and ANQGSEA. The V end was cut by 5 bases, the J end by 4 bases, with 15 bases between. The DNA of the CDR3 is TGCAGCGTTAGGGGAGTAAACCCTTACGAGCAGTACTTC. This translates into CSVRGVNPYEQYF.

This rearrangement joins TRBV20-1 to TRBJ2-7, with TRBD1 matching 8 bases. The CDR3 has 14 amino acids. Trimming at V came to 5 bases and at J to 5 bases, leaving 11 bases not matched to a gene. Germline V gene sequence: CDR1 DFQATT, CDR2 SNEGSKA (reference sequence). Written as DNA, the CDR3 is TGCAGTGCTCCTTCAGACAGGGGCCTCAACGAGCAGTACTTC. It is translated as CSAPSDRGLNEQYF.

This clonotype was detected only a few times. The rearrangement links TRBV12-3 or TRBV12-4 to TRBJ2-7, with D possibly matching TRBD2 (7 bases). Trimming removed 3 bases from V and 2 bases from J, with 11 bases in between. The CDR3 is made up of 14 amino acids. Written as DNA, the CDR3 is TGTGCCAGCAGTTTCGGGGGGCTACCCTACGAGCAGTACTTC. Translated, it gives CASSFGGLPYEQYF.

This clonotype has more than one count but fewer than ten. J is TRBJ1-4 and V is TRBV3-1; D is uncertain. V was clipped by 0 bases and J by 2 bases, with 10 bases between them. Germline V gene data show CDR1 as LGHDT and CDR2 as YNNKEL (reference sequence). The CDR3 has 16 amino acids. The CDR3 DNA follows: TGTGCCAGCAGCCAAGATCCGGGGAACACTAATGAAAAACTGTTTTTT. It encodes CASSQDPGNTNEKLFF.

With regard to this clonotype: One end of the junction fails to match germline, which may point to a read error. The chain uses TRBV6-4 and TRBJ1-2, with D hard to call. The CDR3 loop spans 14 amino acids. The germline gives CDR1 MRHNA, CDR2 SNTAGT. CDR3 in amino acids: CASSESGSPDGCTF. In nucleotides, the CDR3 is TGTGCCAGCAGTGAGTCGGGTTCTCCTGATGGCTGCACCTTC.

This clonotype was counted only a few times. The chain combines TRBV29-1 with TRBJ2-3; the D gene is possibly TRBD1 (5 bases). V lost 4 bases to trimming and J lost 8 bases, with 16 bases between them. The CDR3 runs 13 residues. Germline assignment: CDR1 SQVTM and CDR2 ANQGSEA. The CDR3 coding sequence is TGCAGCGTTGTAGGGGTACAAACAATTACGCAGTATTTT. Amino acids: CSVVGVQTITQYF.

This clonotype was counted only a few times. This chain connects TRBV4-2 to TRBJ2-3; tentatively, D is TRBD1 or TRBD2 (5 bases each). Trimming pared 0 bases from V and 2 bases from J, leaving 9 bases between. CDR1 and CDR2 (germline): LGHNA, YNFKEQ. This CDR3 has 15 amino acids. The CDR3 is CASSQEGTPTDTQYF. Written as DNA, the CDR3 is TGTGCCAGCAGCCAAGAAGGGACCCCCACAGATACGCAGTATTTT.

This clonotype was detected a few times. The CDR3 protein is CASSPGEPENIQYF. As DNA, the CDR3 is TGTGCCAGCAGCCCAGGGGAGCCAGAGAACATTCAGTACTTC. This sequence joins TRBV7-8 and TRBJ2-4, with TRBD1 as a possible D gene (6 bases). V was trimmed by 5 bases and J by 7 bases, leaving 15 bases between them. CDR1 and CDR2 from the germline V gene are SGHVS and FQNEAQ. The CDR3 consists of 14 residues.

The chain has TRBV5-1 and TRBJ2-1; D possibly uses TRBD1 or TRBD2 (5 bases each). Trimming shortened V by 0 bases and J by 9 bases, and 16 bases separated the two germline ends. The CDR3 length is 15 residues. Germline V CDR1 and CDR2: SGHRS, YFSETQ. CDR3 region: CASSLGPGPQGEQFF. The CDR3 DNA is TGCGCCAGCAGCTTGGGTCCGGGACCCCAAGGTGAGCAGTTCTTC.

The CDR3 loop is CASSKGGPPSGDQYEQYF. As DNA, the CDR3 is TGCGCCAGCAGCAAAGGGGGTCCTCCGTCCGGGGATCAGTATGAGCAGTACTTC. J is TRBJ2-7 and V is TRBV4-1; weak D call: TRBD1 (6 bases). V lost 5 bases and J lost 7, with 30 bases in between. Germline V gene lookup returns CDR1 MGHRA and CDR2 YSYEKL. The CDR3 has 18 residues.

The genes are TRBV20-1 and TRBJ2-5, with 13 bases fitting TRBD2. V shed 5 bases, J shed 2 bases, and the junction held 11 bases outside the gene matches. This CDR3 has 17 residues. CDR1 and CDR2 (germline): DFQATT, SNEGSKA (reference sequence). The CDR3, as DNA: TGCAGTGCTTCACGACTAGCGGGGGGTCTCATACAAGAGACCCAGTACTTC. Protein product: CSASRLAGGLIQETQYF.

This chain links TRBV3-1 with TRBJ1-1, with D perhaps TRBD1 (5 bases). The CDR3 has 14 residues. The V and J ends lost 6 bases and 1 base respectively, with 12 bases between them. Germline V CDR1 and CDR2: LGHDT, YNNKEL (reference sequence). This CDR3 is CASSLVGENTEAFF. In DNA, the CDR3 is TGTGCCAGCAGTCTAGTGGGGGAGAACACTGAAGCTTTCTTT.

The V gene is TRBV3-1, the J gene TRBJ2-5; TRBD2 matches at 7 bases. The CDR3 is 14 residues long. Germline assignment: CDR1 LGHDT and CDR2 YNNKEL (reference sequence). The V and J ends lost 3 bases and 0 bases, in that order; junction bases with no gene match: 1. The CDR3 bases are TGTGCCAGCAGCCAGCGGGGGAACCAAGAGACCCAGTACTTC. Its protein is CASSQRGNQETQYF.

The chain uses TRBV4-1 and TRBJ1-4; TRBD1 aligns across 7 bases. CDR3 size: 15 residues. V trimming: 3 bases; J trimming: 7 bases; junction bases outside the gene matches: 8. Germline V lookup: CDR1 MGHRA, CDR2 YSYEKL. The CDR3, as DNA: TGCGCCAGCAGCCAGGGAGACAGGGTCGGTGAAAAACTGTTTTTT. This gives the protein CASSQGDRVGEKLFF.